Each of the 6 T cell receptor beta chains below was sequenced from the same sample in a study of a mutant IDH1 vaccine in newly diagnosed glioma. Time point described: week 5, during vaccination. What each vaccine dose contained was 300 ug of mutant IDH1 20-mer peptide, accompanied by topical imiquimod. The data were produced by immunoSEQ multiplex PCR, yet TCRdb's version contains in-frame clones alone and is incomplete. This sample yields around 50,000 clones, of which more than 80% are seen a single time; roughly 5% belongs to the top ten. Antigens of these TCRs are unknown. Sequenced material: PBMCs, taken from a glioma patient whose treatment included an IDH1 peptide vaccine. All receptors derive from a woman in her 40s with glioma.

The chain uses TRBV6-5 and TRBJ2-1; 7 positions agree with TRBD2. The J segment lost 3 bases and the V segment lost 4 bases, leaving 9 bases of the junction unmatched. There are 16 residues in the CDR3. Germline CDR1 is MNHEY and CDR2 is SVGAGI. The CDR3 here is CASSFGRAGVYNEQFF. CDR3 sequence (DNA): TGTGCCAGCAGTTTTGGCAGGGCGGGGGTCTACAATGAGCAGTTCTTC.

The V call is TRBV6-1, the J call TRBJ2-5, with TRBD1 identical over 9 bases. The CDR3 contains 14 residues. J lost 5 bases, V lost 6 bases, and 7 bases had no gene match. Germline lookup yields CDR1 MNHNS and CDR2 SASEGT. CDR3 nucleotide sequence: TGTGCCAGCAGGGTGGACAGGGGCGGGGAGACCCAGTACTTC. Protein product: CASRVDRGGETQYF.

The rearrangement joins TRBV10-3 to TRBJ1-6; TRBD1 matches at 9 bases. The CDR3 runs to 14 residues. Germline trimming cut 6 bases from V and 10 bases from J; bases unmatched to any gene: 7. Looked up from germline, CDR1 is ENHRY and CDR2 is SYGVKD. DNA of the CDR3: TGTGCCATCAGACCGGGACAGGGTGGATCACCCCTCCACTTT. This codes for CAIRPGQGGSPLHF.

This clone was picked up one time. The V gene is TRBV30, the J gene TRBJ1-4; no firm D call. This CDR3 is 14 amino acids long. V lost 0 bases to trimming and J lost 4 bases, with 9 bases between them. The V gene's germline CDR1 is GTSNPN and CDR2 SVGIG (reference sequence). CDR3 residues: CAWSVALLNEKLFF. The CDR3 DNA follows: TGTGCCTGGAGTGTAGCCCTACTTAATGAAAAACTGTTTTTT.

The V gene is TRBV25-1, the J gene TRBJ1-1; D is perhaps TRBD1 (6 bases). The ends were cut back, 8 bases at V and 1 base at J, with 14 bases in the middle. This CDR3 has 14 residues. Germline V gives CDR1 MGHDK, CDR2 SYGVNS. CDR3 residues: CASSGGRGNTEAFF. CDR3 nucleotides: TGTGCCAGCTCCGGGGGCAGAGGGAACACTGAAGCTTTCTTT.

In its sample, this clone was seen once. V and J are TRBV2 and TRBJ2-5; D assignment may be TRBD1 or TRBD2 (5 bases each). Matching the DNA end better, TRBJ2-7 makes the J call doubtful. This CDR3 region has 16 residues. CDR1 and CDR2 (germline): SNHLY, FYNNEI. CDR3 amino acids: CASRTPGRSRSYEQYF. CDR3 DNA: TGTGCCAGCAGGACCCCGGGGCGTTCAAGGTCCTACGAGCAGTACTTC.